This T cell receptor (beta chain) was found in a study of Graves' ophthalmopathy and Graves' hyperthyroidism. Study-level points and caveats: As the model predicted ophthalmopathy progression, it achieved a sensitivity of 70.59% and a specificity of around 72%. Most expanded thyroid clonotypes above 0.001 frequency also appeared in blood.

RNA transcripts were the source from which TCR beta CDR3 regions were amplified. In the first round, RT-PCR was carried out with HTBI primers, and a multiplex PCR formed the second round. Each CDR3 protein is one row after TCRdb ran MiXCR on the multiplex PCR reads. Found here are hundreds of thousands of distinct CDR3 sequences, around a fifth of them singletons; the top ten hold more than 5.5%. CDR1 MDHEN and CDR2 SYDVKM come from the germline V gene. J lost 0 bases, V lost 7 bases, and 5 bases had no gene match. The CDR3 consists of 15 residues. Many counts were recorded for this clonotype. Its antigen is as yet unknown. Clinicians diagnosed using symptoms, serum thyroxine, TRAb, thyroid ultrasound and orbital computed tomography.

The TCR was taken from a woman in her late teens or twenties with stable Graves' hyperthyroidism. Some clones in this sample may be carry-over from other donors' samples. Input material: peripheral blood. The J gene is TRBJ2-7, the V gene TRBV28, with 11 bases identical to TRBD1. CDR3 region: CASIGQGAGSYEQYF. The CDR3 DNA reads TGTGCCAGCATCGGACAGGGGGCGGGCTCCTACGAGCAGTACTTC.